The 25 T cell receptor beta chains below were found in one sample sequenced in a study of control samples from healthy donors and cancer patients. Profiling relied on immunoSEQ multiplex PCR, and the TCRdb table lists in-frame clones only, not all of them. This table has approximately 89,000 clones, 86% appearing once. Specimen: blood. The receptors here all came from a man under 40 in good health.

The chain links TRBV3-1 (or the pseudogene TRBV3-2) to TRBJ2-3, with TRBD2 matching 11 bases. CDR3 size: 16 residues. The germline V gene has CDR1 LGHDT and CDR2 YNNKEL (reference sequence). Trimming cost V 2 bases and J 2 bases; bases outside gene matches: 3. The CDR3 spells CASSQTSGGFTDTQYF. Written as DNA, the CDR3 is TGTGCCAGCAGCCAAACTAGCGGGGGATTCACAGATACGCAGTATTTT.

This chain joins TRBV6-4 and TRBJ2-7; D is perhaps TRBD1 or TRBD2 (5 bases each). Per the germline V gene, CDR1 is MRHNA and CDR2 is SNTAGT. The CDR3 loop spans 13 amino acids. The V end lost 6 bases, the J end lost 5 bases, and 14 bases lay between the germline ends. CDR3 residues: CASRPTWGNEQYF. Here the CDR3 DNA reads TGTGCCAGCAGGCCTACATGGGGGAACGAGCAGTACTTC.

The genes are TRBV19 and TRBJ2-5, with TRBD2 matching 8 bases. V was pared by 6 bases and J by 4 bases, with 10 bases of the junction left unmatched. Germline V gene data show CDR1 as LNHDA and CDR2 as SQIVND (reference sequence). The CDR3 runs to 15 residues. DNA for the CDR3: TGTGCCAGTAGAGGACTAGCTGGGATCGGAGAGACCCAGTACTTC. It encodes CASRGLAGIGETQYF.

This chain joins TRBV6-2 or TRBV6-3 and TRBJ1-2; D perhaps matches TRBD1 (6 bases). The V gene lost 0 bases and the J gene lost 0 bases, with 14 bases spanning the gap. The CDR3 loop spans 17 amino acids. The V gene's germline CDR1 is MNHEY and CDR2 SVGEGT. The CDR3 reads CASSYSQGRQANYGYTF. The CDR3 DNA reads TGTGCCAGCAGTTACTCGCAGGGGCGCCAAGCTAACTATGGCTACACCTTC.

This chain uses TRBV27 with TRBJ1-5, with D tentatively TRBD1 (5 bases). The CDR3 is made up of 13 amino acids. Germline V gene data show CDR1 as MNHEY and CDR2 as SMNVEV (reference sequence). V lost 3 bases and J 6 bases, leaving 9 bases between the germline ends. This chain's CDR3 is CASSLGRLQPQHF. CDR3 nucleotide sequence: TGTGCCAGCAGTTTGGGACGGCTTCAGCCCCAGCATTTT.

The rearrangement links TRBV6-5 to TRBJ1-4; tentative D call: TRBD1 (5 bases). V was clipped by 8 bases and J by 7 bases, with 8 bases between them. The CDR3 runs to 11 residues. CDR1 is MNHEY, CDR2 SVGAGI, per germline. CDR3 residues: CASRQIEKLFF. CDR3 nucleotide sequence: TGTGCCAGCCGACAGATTGAAAAACTGTTTTTT.

This chain connects TRBV15 to TRBJ1-5; 8 bases line up with TRBD1. After removal of 0 bases from V and 6 bases from J, the junction contained 13 bases not matched to a gene. Germline-derived CDR1 and CDR2 are LNHNV and YYDKDF (reference sequence). CDR3 length: 18 amino acids. CDR3 nucleotide sequence: TGTGCCACCAGCAGAGAATCCAATACCGGGACAGGCACTCAGCCCCAGCATTTT. Residues: CATSRESNTGTGTQPQHF.

The rearrangement links TRBV6-5 to TRBJ1-2; possible D gene TRBD1, 5 bases. Germline V gene sequence: CDR1 MNHEY, CDR2 SVGAGI. This CDR3 is 13 amino acids long. Trimming removed 8 bases at V and 0 bases at J, with 10 bases between. The CDR3 loop is CASSRDANYGYTF. CDR3 in DNA: TGTGCCAGCTCCAGGGACGCTAACTATGGCTACACCTTC.

This clone was detected once. The chain is built from TRBV30 and TRBJ1-2, with 8 bases matching TRBD1. The V gene's germline CDR1 is GTSNPN and CDR2 SVGIG (reference sequence). CDR3 length: 15 amino acids. V gave up 3 bases and J gave up 5 bases; unmatched junction bases: 11. Here the CDR3 DNA reads TGTGCCTGGAGCTCACAGGGGGATCCCAGGTATGGCTACACCTTC. This translates into CAWSSQGDPRYGYTF. The whole variable domain, filled in from reference TRBV30 and TRBJ1-2, reads SQTIHQWPATLVQPVGSPLSLECTVEGTSNPNLYWYRQAAGRGLQLLFYSVGIGQISSEVPQNLSASRPQDRQFILSSKKLLLSDSGFYLCAWSSQGDPRYGYTFGSGTRLTVV.

This clone appeared many times. The chain has TRBV19 and TRBJ1-4; D is unresolved. The CDR3 has 12 amino acids. The germline V and J ends were trimmed by 8 bases and 2 bases, with 6 bases remaining between them. The V gene's germline CDR1 is LNHDA and CDR2 SQIVND (reference sequence). Written as DNA, the CDR3 is TGTGCCAGTGGACGGACTAATGAAAAACTGTTTTTT. Its translation is CASGRTNEKLFF.

Only one count was recorded for this clone. The chain joins TRBV19 to TRBJ2-3; 9 bases fit TRBD2. The germline CDR1 and CDR2 sequences are LNHDA and SQIVND (reference sequence). This CDR3 has 16 amino acids. Trimming took 2 bases from V and 5 from J; bases not matched to a gene: 8. DNA of the CDR3: TGTGCCAGTAGTATAAGGGCGGGGGGGGGCCAAGATACGCAGTATTTT. Its translation is CASSIRAGGGQDTQYF.

The chain is built from TRBV19 and TRBJ1-1; D gene uncertain. The germline V gene has CDR1 LNHDA and CDR2 SQIVND (reference sequence). The CDR3 runs to 13 residues. Trimming took 2 bases from V and 6 from J, leaving 10 bases between them. The CDR3 nucleotides are TGTGCCAGTAGTATAAGCCTAGCGGCTGAAGCTTTCTTT. Translating gives CASSISLAAEAFF.

The chain links TRBV24-1 to TRBJ1-2, with D possibly being TRBD1 (6 bases). CDR3 length: 15 residues. Germline lookup yields CDR1 KGHDR and CDR2 SFDVKD. V was clipped by 0 bases and J by 3 bases, with 10 bases between them. CDR3 sequence reads: CATSDLRGGYYGYTF. DNA of the CDR3: TGTGCCACCAGTGATTTGAGGGGGGGATACTATGGCTACACCTTC.

The V and J genes are TRBV7-2 and TRBJ2-3; D unresolved. CDR1 is SGHTA and CDR2 is FQGNSA in the germline V gene. There are 13 residues in the CDR3. With 5 bases removed from V and 0 bases from J, the gap between germline ends came to 6 bases. The CDR3 protein is CASSPTSTDTQYF. CDR3 DNA: TGTGCCAGCAGCCCAACTAGCACAGATACGCAGTATTTT.

In its sample, this clone was seen a few times. The CDR3 sequence: CASSLGWGNNQPQHF. The CDR3 DNA follows: TGTGCCAGCAGCTTAGGATGGGGGAACAATCAGCCCCAGCATTTT. The V call is TRBV7-6, the J call TRBJ1-5; possibly TRBD1 for D (5 bases). Per germline, CDR1 SGHVS and CDR2 FNYEAQ. V gave up 1 base and J gave up 3 bases, with 10 bases separating them. There are 15 residues in the CDR3.

This clone appeared a few times. This chain connects TRBV4-1 to TRBJ1-5; D perhaps matches TRBD1 (5 bases). This CDR3 has 16 amino acids. Germline V gene data show CDR1 as MGHRA and CDR2 as YSYEKL. Trimming removed 1 base from V and 6 bases from J, with 16 bases in between. This chain's CDR3 is CASSQVQLQGPQPQHF. CDR3 in DNA: TGCGCCAGCAGCCAAGTACAGTTGCAGGGTCCTCAGCCCCAGCATTTT.

J is TRBJ2-5 and V is TRBV27; D gene ambiguous. This CDR3 is 13 amino acids long. Germline assignment: CDR1 MNHEY and CDR2 SMNVEV (reference sequence). V lost 5 bases and J 2 bases, leaving 9 bases between the germline ends. The CDR3 reads CASSPRVQETQYF. As DNA, the CDR3 is TGTGCCAGCAGTCCCAGAGTGCAAGAGACCCAGTACTTC.

The chain uses TRBV5-1 and TRBJ1-6; 11 bases are shared with TRBD1. This CDR3 has 16 residues. CDR1 is SGHRS, CDR2 YFSETQ, per germline. V lost 4 bases and J lost 2; bases outside the gene matches: 2. The CDR3, as DNA: TGCGCCAGCAGCCCGGACAGGGGGCCCTATAATTCACCCCTCCACTTT. Amino acid sequence: CASSPDRGPYNSPLHF.

This clone was observed a handful of times. This sequence joins TRBV5-3 and TRBJ2-1; perhaps TRBD2 as D (5 bases). TRBV5-3 is placed among ORFs of uncertain function. Trimming removed 2 bases at V and 7 bases at J, with 13 bases between. The CDR3 has 14 residues. CDR3 sequence: CARSFRGHGNEQFF. DNA of the CDR3: TGTGCCAGAAGCTTTCGGGGTCATGGGAATGAGCAGTTCTTC.

This clone was seen more than once but under ten times. The J gene is TRBJ2-1, the V gene TRBV18; 9 nucleotides match TRBD2. The CDR3 has 18 amino acids. Per germline, CDR1 KGHSH and CDR2 LQKENI. With V trimmed by 4 bases and J by 5 bases, 15 bases remained unmatched. The CDR3 nucleotides read TGTGCCAGCTCACAGGCGGGGGGGCCGGTTCCCCAAAACAATGAGCAGTTCTTC. Its translation: CASSQAGGPVPQNNEQFF. Full variable domain (rest looked up from reference TRBV18 and TRBJ2-1): NAGVMQNPRHLVRRRGQEARLRCSPMKGHSHVYWYRQLPEEGLKFMVYLQKENIIDESGMPKERFSAEFPKEGPSILRIQQVVRGDSAAYFCASSQAGGPVPQNNEQFFGPGTRLTVL.

The gene calls are TRBV5-6 and TRBJ2-1, with a weak D call TRBD2 (5 bases). Germline values: CDR1 SGHDT, CDR2 YYEEEE. The CDR3 loop spans 16 amino acids. Trimming took 4 bases from V and 0 from J, leaving 14 bases between them. CDR3 sequence: CASSLVEVPSYNEQFF. CDR3 nucleotide sequence: TGTGCCAGCAGCCTAGTGGAGGTACCCTCCTACAATGAGCAGTTCTTC.

CDR3 bases: TGTGCTAGTGGTTTGGTAGATTCGAGAAACACCATATATTTT. Protein sequence: CASGLVDSRNTIYF. This chain connects TRBV12-5 to TRBJ1-3; D is uncertain. V shed 0 bases and J shed 5 bases, with 8 bases lying between them. Germline-derived CDR1 and CDR2 are LGHNT and FRNRAP. The CDR3 is 14 amino acids.

This chain connects TRBV5-1 to TRBJ2-5; the D call may be TRBD1 or TRBD2 (6 bases each). The CDR3 extends over 14 amino acids. V was cut by 5 bases and J by 5 bases, with 16 bases left in between. The germline CDR1 and CDR2 sequences are SGHRS and YFSETQ. CDR3 loop: CASSFPSGAETQYF. CDR3 bases: TGCGCCAGCAGTTTCCCCTCGGGGGCTGAGACCCAGTACTTC.

This chain joins TRBV12-3 or TRBV12-4 and TRBJ1-2; TRBD1 agrees at 10 bases. This CDR3 contains 13 residues. After removal of 5 bases from V and 7 bases from J, the junction contained 4 bases not matched to a gene. CDR3 protein: CASSRQGAGGYTF. Written as DNA, the CDR3 is TGTGCCAGCAGTCGACAGGGGGCGGGTGGCTACACCTTC.

This chain connects TRBV29-1 to TRBJ2-1, with TRBD2 identical over 10 bases. J lost 0 bases, V lost 4 bases, and 3 bases had no gene match. Germline loops: CDR1 SQVTM, CDR2 ANQGSEA. This CDR3 comprises 15 residues. The CDR3 nucleotides read TGCAGCGTTGGAAAGCGGGGGGGCTCCTACAATGAGCAGTTCTTC. It specifies CSVGKRGGSYNEQFF.